The sequence of this TCR beta chain was determined in a study of blood T cells in healthy people across ages. Next came a second PCR, run for about 7 to 12 cycles, which used a sample-barcoded 5' primer along with a J-beta primer mix. TCRdb redid the calling of the 5' RACE reads with MiXCR, one entry per CDR3 protein. The top ten hold under 20% of the sample, which has more than 800,000 distinct CDR3 sequences, 40% to 55% seen once. Looked up from germline, CDR1 is SGHRS and CDR2 is YFSETQ. The CDR3 extends over 14 amino acids. Trimming removed 1 base at V and 6 bases at J, with 10 bases between. Input material: blood. The receptor's source is a woman aged 60 to 75 in good health. V is TRBV5-1 and J is TRBJ2-2; unclear D gene. CDR3 nucleotides: TGCGCCAGCAGCTTGAAGGATCCTGCCGGGGAGCTGTTTTTT. Translated, it gives CASSLKDPAGELFF. Full variable domain (outside the CDR3, taken from reference TRBV5-1 and TRBJ2-2): KAGVTQTPRYLIKTRGQQVTLSCSPISGHRSVSWYQQTPGQGLQFLFEYFSETQRNKGNFPGRFSGRQFSNSRSEMNVSTLELGDSALYLCASSLKDPAGELFFGEGSRLTVL.